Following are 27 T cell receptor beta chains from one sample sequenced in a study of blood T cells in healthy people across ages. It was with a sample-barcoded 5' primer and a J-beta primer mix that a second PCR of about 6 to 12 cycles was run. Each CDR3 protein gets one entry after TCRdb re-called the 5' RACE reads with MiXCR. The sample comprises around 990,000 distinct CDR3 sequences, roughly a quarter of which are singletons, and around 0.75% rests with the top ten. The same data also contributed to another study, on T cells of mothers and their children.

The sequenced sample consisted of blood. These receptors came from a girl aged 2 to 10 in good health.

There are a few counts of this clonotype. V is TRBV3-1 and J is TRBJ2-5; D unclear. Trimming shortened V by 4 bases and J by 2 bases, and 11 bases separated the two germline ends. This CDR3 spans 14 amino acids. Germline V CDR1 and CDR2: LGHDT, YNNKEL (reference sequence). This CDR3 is CASSLPASQETQYF. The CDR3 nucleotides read TGTGCCAGCAGCCTACCCGCTAGTCAAGAGACCCAGTACTTC.

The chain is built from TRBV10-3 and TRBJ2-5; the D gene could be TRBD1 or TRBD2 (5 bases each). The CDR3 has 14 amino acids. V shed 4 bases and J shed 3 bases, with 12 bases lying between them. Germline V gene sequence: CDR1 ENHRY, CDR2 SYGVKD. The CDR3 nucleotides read TGTGCCATCAGTGCAGGGACGGTTGAAGAGACCCAGTACTTC. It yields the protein CAISAGTVEETQYF.

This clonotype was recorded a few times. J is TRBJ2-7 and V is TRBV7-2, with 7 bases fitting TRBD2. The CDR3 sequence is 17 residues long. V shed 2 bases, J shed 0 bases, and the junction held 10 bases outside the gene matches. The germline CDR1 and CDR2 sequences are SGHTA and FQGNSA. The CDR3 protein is CASSLLPLADSSYEQYF. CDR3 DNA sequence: TGTGCCAGCAGCTTATTGCCGCTAGCGGATAGCTCCTACGAGCAGTACTTC. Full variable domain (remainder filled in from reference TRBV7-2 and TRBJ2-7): GAGVSQSPSNKVTEKGKDVELRCDPISGHTALYWYRQSLGQGLEFLIYFQGNSAPDKSGLPSDRFSAERTGGSVSTLTIQRTQQEDSAVYLCASSLLPLADSSYEQYFGPGTRLTVT.

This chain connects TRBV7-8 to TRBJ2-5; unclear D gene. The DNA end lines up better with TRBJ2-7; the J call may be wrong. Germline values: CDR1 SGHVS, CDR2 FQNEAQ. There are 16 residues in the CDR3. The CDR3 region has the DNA TGTGCCAGCAGCTTAAATGCGCTTGGTGGCTCCTACGAGCAGTACGTC. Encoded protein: CASSLNALGGSYEQYV.

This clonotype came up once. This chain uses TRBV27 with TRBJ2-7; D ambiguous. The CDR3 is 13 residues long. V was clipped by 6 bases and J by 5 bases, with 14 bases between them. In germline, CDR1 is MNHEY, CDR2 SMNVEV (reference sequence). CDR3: CASRTLDRHEQYF. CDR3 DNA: TGTGCCAGCAGGACATTAGACCGGCACGAGCAGTACTTC.

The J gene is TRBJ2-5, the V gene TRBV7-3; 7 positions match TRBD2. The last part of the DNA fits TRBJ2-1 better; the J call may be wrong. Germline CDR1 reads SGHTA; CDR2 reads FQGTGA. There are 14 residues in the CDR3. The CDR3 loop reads CASSLRSGGKEQFF. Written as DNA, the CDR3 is TGTGCCAGCAGCTTAAGGTCGGGGGGTAAGGAGCAGTTCTTC.

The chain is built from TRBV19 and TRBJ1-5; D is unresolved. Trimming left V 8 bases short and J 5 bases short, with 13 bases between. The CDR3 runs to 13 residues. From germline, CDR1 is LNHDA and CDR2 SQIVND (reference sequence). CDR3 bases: TGTGCCAGTGGCCGAGGATCGGATCAGCCCCAGCATTTT. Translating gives CASGRGSDQPQHF.

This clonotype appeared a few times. CDR3 nucleotide sequence: TGTGCCAGCAGCCGGGGACTTCCGAGCACAGATACGCAGTATTTT. Protein: CASSRGLPSTDTQYF. The chain is built from TRBV7-2 and TRBJ2-3, with a possible D match to TRBD2 (6 bases). This CDR3 region has 15 residues. Germline V gene lookup returns CDR1 SGHTA and CDR2 FQGNSA. Between the trimmed V and J ends, which lost 5 bases and 0 bases, there was a span of 12 bases.

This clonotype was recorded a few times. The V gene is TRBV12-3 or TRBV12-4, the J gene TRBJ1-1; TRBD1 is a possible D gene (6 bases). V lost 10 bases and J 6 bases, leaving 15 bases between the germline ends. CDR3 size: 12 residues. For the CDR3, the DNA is TGTGCCACCAAAACAGGGAGGCCTGAAGCTTTCTTT. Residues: CATKTGRPEAFF.

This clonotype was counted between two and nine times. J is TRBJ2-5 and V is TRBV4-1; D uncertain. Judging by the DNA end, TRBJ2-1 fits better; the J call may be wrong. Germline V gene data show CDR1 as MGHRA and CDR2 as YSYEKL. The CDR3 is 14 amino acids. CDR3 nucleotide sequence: TGCGCCAGCAGCCAACTTCGTCTTGACAATGAGCAGTTCTTC. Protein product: CASSQLRLDNEQFF.

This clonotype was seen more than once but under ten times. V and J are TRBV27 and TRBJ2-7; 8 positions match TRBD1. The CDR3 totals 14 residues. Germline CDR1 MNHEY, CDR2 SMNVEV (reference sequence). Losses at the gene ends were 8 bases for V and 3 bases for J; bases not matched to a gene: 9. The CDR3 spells CASGRGQGVYEQYF. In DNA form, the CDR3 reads TGTGCCAGCGGGCGAGGACAGGGTGTCTACGAGCAGTACTTC.

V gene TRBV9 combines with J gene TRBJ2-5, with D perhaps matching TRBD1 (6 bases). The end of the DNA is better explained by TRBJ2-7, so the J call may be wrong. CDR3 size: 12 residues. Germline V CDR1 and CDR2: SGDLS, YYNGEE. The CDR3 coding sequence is TGTGCCAGCGGGGGACAATCCTACGAGCAGTACTTC. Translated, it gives CASGGQSYEQYF.

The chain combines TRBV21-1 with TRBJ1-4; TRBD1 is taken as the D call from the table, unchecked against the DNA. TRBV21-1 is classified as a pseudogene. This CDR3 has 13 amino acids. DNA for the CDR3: TGTGCCAGCAGCTCGGACAGGGTTGAAAAACTGTTTTTT. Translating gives CASSSDRVEKLFF.

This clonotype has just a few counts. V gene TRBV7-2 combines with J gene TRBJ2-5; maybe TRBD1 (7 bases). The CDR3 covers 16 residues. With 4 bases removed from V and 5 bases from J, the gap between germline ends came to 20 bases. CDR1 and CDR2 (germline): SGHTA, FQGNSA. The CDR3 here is CASSSPVSGGWETQYF. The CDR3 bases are TGTGCCAGCAGCTCCCCCGTATCAGGGGGGTGGGAGACCCAGTACTTC.

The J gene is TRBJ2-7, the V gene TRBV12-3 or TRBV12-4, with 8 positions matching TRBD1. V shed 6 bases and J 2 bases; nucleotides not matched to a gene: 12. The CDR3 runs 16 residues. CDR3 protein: CASSPLARDRTYEQYF. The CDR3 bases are TGTGCCAGCAGCCCCCTTGCCCGGGACAGGACCTACGAGCAGTACTTC.

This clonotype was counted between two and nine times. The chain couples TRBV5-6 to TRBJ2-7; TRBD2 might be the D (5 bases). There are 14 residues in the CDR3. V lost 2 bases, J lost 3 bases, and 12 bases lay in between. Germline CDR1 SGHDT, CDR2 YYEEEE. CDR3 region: CASSFEGFLYEQYF. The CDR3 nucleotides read TGTGCCAGCAGCTTTGAGGGTTTTCTCTACGAGCAGTACTTC.

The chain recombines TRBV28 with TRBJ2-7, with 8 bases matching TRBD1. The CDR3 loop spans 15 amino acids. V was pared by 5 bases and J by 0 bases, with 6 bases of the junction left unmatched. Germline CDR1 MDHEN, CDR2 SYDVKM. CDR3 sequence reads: CASSAAGTGSYEQYF. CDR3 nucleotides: TGTGCCAGCAGTGCCGCCGGGACAGGCTCCTACGAGCAGTACTTC.

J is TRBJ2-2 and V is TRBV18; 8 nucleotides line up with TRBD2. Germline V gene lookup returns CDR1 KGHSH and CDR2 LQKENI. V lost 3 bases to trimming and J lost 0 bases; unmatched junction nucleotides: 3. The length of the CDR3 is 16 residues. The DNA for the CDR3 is TGTGCCAGCTCACCGGTTAGCGGGACGAACACCGGGGAGCTGTTTTTT. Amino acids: CASSPVSGTNTGELFF.

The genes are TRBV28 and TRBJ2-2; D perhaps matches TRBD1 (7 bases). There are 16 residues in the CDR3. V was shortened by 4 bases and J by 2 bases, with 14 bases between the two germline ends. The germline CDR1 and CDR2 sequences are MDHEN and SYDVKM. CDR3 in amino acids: CASSWGDSLNTGELFF. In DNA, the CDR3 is TGTGCCAGCAGTTGGGGGGACAGCCTCAACACCGGGGAGCTGTTTTTT.

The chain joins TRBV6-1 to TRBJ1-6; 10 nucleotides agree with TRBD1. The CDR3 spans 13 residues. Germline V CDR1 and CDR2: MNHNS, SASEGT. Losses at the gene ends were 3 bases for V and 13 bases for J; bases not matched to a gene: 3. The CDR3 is CASSDRDRGPLHF. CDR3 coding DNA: TGTGCCAGCAGTGATAGGGACAGGGGCCCCCTCCACTTT.

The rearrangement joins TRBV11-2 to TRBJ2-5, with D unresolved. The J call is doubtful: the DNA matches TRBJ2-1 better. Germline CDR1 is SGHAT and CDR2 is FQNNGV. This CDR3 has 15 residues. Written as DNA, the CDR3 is TGTGCCAGCAGCTTAGGCGGACCCTCTTTAAATGAGCAGTTCTTC. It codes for CASSLGGPSLNEQFF.

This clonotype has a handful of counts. Here the CDR3 DNA reads TGTGCCAGCAGCTCCAACGGGCGGAAGAACACTGAAGCTTTCTTT. Translated, it gives CASSSNGRKNTEAFF. The V call is TRBV7-3, the J call TRBJ1-1; D gene unclear. The CDR3 length is 15 residues. V was shortened by 4 bases and J by 1 base, with 13 bases between the two germline ends. Germline CDR1 SGHTA, CDR2 FQGTGA.

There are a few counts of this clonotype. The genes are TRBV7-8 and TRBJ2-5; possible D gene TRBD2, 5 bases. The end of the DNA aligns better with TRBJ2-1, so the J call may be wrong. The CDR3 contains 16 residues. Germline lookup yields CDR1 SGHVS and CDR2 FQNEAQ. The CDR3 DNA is TGTGCCAGCAGCTTTTCAAGCGTGTTGGAGGTCAATGAGCAGTTCTTC. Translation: CASSFSSVLEVNEQFF.

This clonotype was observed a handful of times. The CDR3 reads CASSSEGRGGEQYF. The CDR3 nucleotides are TGCGCCAGCAGCTCCGAGGGGCGTGGGGGCGAGCAGTACTTC. This sequence joins TRBV5-1 and TRBJ2-5; D possibly uses TRBD1 or TRBD2 (5 bases each). Matching the DNA end better, TRBJ2-7 makes the J call doubtful. The CDR3 totals 14 residues. Germline values: CDR1 SGHRS, CDR2 YFSETQ.

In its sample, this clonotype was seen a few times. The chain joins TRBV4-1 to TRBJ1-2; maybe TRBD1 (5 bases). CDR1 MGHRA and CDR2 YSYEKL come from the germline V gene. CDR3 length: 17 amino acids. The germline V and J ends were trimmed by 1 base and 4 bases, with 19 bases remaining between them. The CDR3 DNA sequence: TGCGCCAGCAGCCAAGCCTTGGCAGGGACTCCGGGCTATGGCTACACCTTC. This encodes CASSQALAGTPGYGYTF.

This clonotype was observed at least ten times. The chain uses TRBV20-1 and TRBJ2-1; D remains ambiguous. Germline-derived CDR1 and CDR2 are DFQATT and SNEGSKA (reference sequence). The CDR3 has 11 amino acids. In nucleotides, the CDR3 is TGCAGCGCCAGCTCCTACAATGAGCAGTTCTTC. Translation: CSASSYNEQFF.

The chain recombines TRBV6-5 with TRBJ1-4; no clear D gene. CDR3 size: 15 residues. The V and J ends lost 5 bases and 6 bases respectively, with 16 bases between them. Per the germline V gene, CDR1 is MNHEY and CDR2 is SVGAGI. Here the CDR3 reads CASSPQYTIHEKLFF. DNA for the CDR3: TGTGCCAGCAGTCCACAATATACTATTCATGAAAAACTGTTTTTT.